This T cell receptor (beta chain) was sequenced during a study of T cells in women clearing cervical HPV infection. Trimming took off 3 bases at V and 2 bases at J, with 7 bases between the two ends. CDR3 size: 13 residues. Germline assignment: CDR1 LNHDA and CDR2 SQIVND (reference sequence). Data came from immunoSEQ multiplex PCR; TCRdb stores just in-frame clones and leaves some out. The data include about 20,000 clones; the top ten clones carry 6.5% to 8%. About this clone: The read terminates 3 residues before the CDR3 end, so the remaining end is supplied by the germline J gene.

Sequencing was performed on blood buffy coat. The J gene is TRBJ2-5, the V gene TRBV19; the D gene is possibly TRBD1 (5 bases). The sequence was obtained from a woman aged 18 to 69 with a cervical HPV16 infection that either progressed to CIN3+ or cleared (not recorded which). CDR3 in amino acids: CASSIGAQETQYF. CDR3 DNA, as far as it was read: TGTGCCAGTAGTATTGGGGCTCAAGAGACC.